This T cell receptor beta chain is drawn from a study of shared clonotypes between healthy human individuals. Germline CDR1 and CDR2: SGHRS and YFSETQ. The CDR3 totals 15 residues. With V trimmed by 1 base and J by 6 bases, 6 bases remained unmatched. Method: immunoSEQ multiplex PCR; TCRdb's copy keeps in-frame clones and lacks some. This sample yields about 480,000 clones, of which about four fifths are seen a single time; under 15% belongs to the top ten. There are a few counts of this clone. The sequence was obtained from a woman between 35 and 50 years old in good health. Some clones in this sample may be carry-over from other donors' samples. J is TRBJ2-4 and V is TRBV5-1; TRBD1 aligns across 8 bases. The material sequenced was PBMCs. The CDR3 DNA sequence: TGCGCCAGCAGCTTGTTTCAGGGGGCGGGAAACATTCAGTACTTC. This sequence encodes CASSLFQGAGNIQYF.